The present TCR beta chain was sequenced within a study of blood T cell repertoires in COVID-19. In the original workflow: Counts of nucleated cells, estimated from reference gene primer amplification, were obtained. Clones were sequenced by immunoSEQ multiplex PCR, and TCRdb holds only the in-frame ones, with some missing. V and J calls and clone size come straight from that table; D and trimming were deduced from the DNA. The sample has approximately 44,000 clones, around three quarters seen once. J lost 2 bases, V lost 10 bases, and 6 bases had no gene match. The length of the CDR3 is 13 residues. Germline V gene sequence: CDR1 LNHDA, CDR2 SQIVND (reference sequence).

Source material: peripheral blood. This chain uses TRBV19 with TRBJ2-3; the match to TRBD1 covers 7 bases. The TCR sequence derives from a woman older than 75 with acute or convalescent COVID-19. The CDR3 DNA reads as TGTGCCACTACTACAGGGGACACAGATACGCAGTATTTT. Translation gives CATTTGDTDTQYF.